A selection of T cell receptor beta chains follows, all from one sample in a study of OX40 agonist ivuxolimab in advanced cancers. Method: immunoSEQ multiplex PCR; TCRdb's copy keeps in-frame clones and lacks some. Here the sample spans about 58,000 clones, more than 70% being singletons. The sample here was CD4+ or CD8+ T cells sorted from blood, taken in a trial of the OX40 agonist ivuxolimab. These receptors all stem from an adult with an advanced solid tumor such as melanoma, head and neck, liver or kidney cancer. Each CDR3 is given without its conserved first and last residue.

j_gene | v_gene | len | CDR3aa
TRBJ1-2 | TRBV5-1 | 12 | ASSLVGSGYGYT
TRBJ1-1 | TRBV27 | 12 | ASSLSVGGPEAF
TRBJ2-3 | TRBV29-1 | 10 | SVEVGRDTQY
TRBJ2-2 | TRBV18 | 13 | ASSPYSGNTGELF
TRBJ1-2 | TRBV10-3 | 13 | AIKQTGRGYYGYT
TRBJ1-4 | TRBV7-6 | 13 | ASSLTGGTNEKLF
TRBJ1-5 | TRBV18 | 11 | ASSQETNQPQH
TRBJ2-4 | TRBV5-8 | 14 | ASSPGVKVAKNIQY
TRBJ1-3 | TRBV2 | 13 | ASQGGVRTGNTIY
TRBJ1-4 | TRBV27 | 11 | ASSRAWSEKLF
TRBJ1-2 | TRBV6-5 | 10 | ASRAPNYGYT
TRBJ1-4 | TRBV27 | 13 | ASSSGQDDNEKLF
TRBJ2-7 | TRBV5-1 | 12 | ASSLVGQTYEQY
TRBJ2-1 | TRBV5-1 | 13 | ASSESSGGDNEQF
TRBJ1-3 | TRBV18 | 13 | ASSPNSASGNTIY
TRBJ2-6 | TRBV27 | 17 | ASSKQGTVLRSGANVLT
TRBJ1-1 | TRBV21-1 | 13 | ASSKARVWGTEAF
TRBJ1-2 | TRBV25-1 | 13 | ASSHTGGGGYGYT
TRBJ2-7 | TRBV11-2 | 11 | ASSLGGRYEQY
TRBJ1-1 | TRBV4-2 | 10 | ASSQKNTEAF
TRBJ1-6 | TRBV7-9 | 10 | ASSLGGSPLH
TRBJ2-7 | TRBV30 | 11 | AWSLGQNYEQY
TRBJ1-1 | TRBV18 | 14 | ASSRIETGGGTEAF
TRBJ1-2 | TRBV14 | 10 | ASGSLSYGYT
TRBJ2-4 | TRBV6-5 | 13 | ASSHDRVRKNIQY
TRBJ1-4 | TRBV4-2 | 13 | ASSQIETGGEKLF
TRBJ2-6 | TRBV5-1 | 12 | ASSLGGGANVLT
TRBJ1-2 | TRBV25-1 | 11 | ASRSGTDYGYT
TRBJ1-1 | TRBV6-1 | 12 | ASRGTDMNTEAF
TRBJ1-1 | TRBV6-1 | 14 | ASSEGGGPKNTEAF
TRBJ1-5 | TRBV7-9 | 15 | ASSLGQGGDSNQPQH
TRBJ2-7 | TRBV5-1 | 11 | ASRPTTGGLED
TRBJ1-5 | TRBV7-2 | 13 | ASSSQTGANQPQH
TRBJ2-4 | TRBV18 | 13 | ASSPLGDAKNIQY
TRBJ2-3 | TRBV18 | 12 | ASSPRSITDTQY
TRBJ2-7 | TRBV9 | 12 | ASSVSGGRYEQY
TRBJ1-6 | TRBV9 | 12 | ASSVDGLSPPLH
TRBJ1-2 | TRBV28 | 15 | ASGGVAVSLSRYGYT
TRBJ2-7 | TRBV7-9 | 12 | ASSSDRAPYEQY
TRBJ2-7 | TRBV7-2 | 11 | ASSLGAGYEQY
TRBJ2-5 | TRBV20-1 | 8 | SASGETQY
TRBJ2-7 | TRBV7-9 | 10 | ASSLVGYEQY
TRBJ2-5 | TRBV19 | 11 | ASSPTSLGAQY
TRBJ1-1 | TRBV9 | 12 | ASSAAGGNTEAF
TRBJ2-3 | TRBV7-8 | 13 | ASSLPAGGSHTQY
TRBJ2-3 | TRBV30 | 15 | AWRAVWGEEGTDTQY
TRBJ1-3 | TRBV6-1 | 13 | ASISGPVSGNTIY
TRBJ2-5 | TRBV6-1 | 12 | ASSQRGGQETQY
TRBJ1-1 | TRBV18 | 11 | ASSPPGRTEAF
TRBJ2-7 | TRBV18 | 13 | ASSPRTSGAYEQY
TRBJ1-2 | TRBV11-2 | 12 | ASSLGGRNYGYT
TRBJ1-1 | TRBV19 | 12 | ASSNPGVSLEAF
TRBJ1-5 | TRBV20-1 | 9 | SAREGQPQH
TRBJ1-2 | TRBV7-9 | 11 | ASSSTVNYGYT
TRBJ1-4 | TRBV2 | 11 | ASSDRGNEKLF